One sample yielded the 8 T cell receptor beta chains listed below, sequenced in a study of blood T cells in healthy people across ages. The use of a sample-barcoded 5' primer and a J-beta primer mix characterized a second PCR of roughly 6 to 12 cycles. One entry per CDR3 protein, called by TCRdb with MiXCR from the 5' RACE reads. The sample contains around 1,000,000 distinct CDR3 sequences, approximately 25% of which appear only once. The sample was also reused in another study, on T cells of mothers and their children.

Sequenced material: blood. These receptors originate from a girl aged 2 to 9 in good health.

This clonotype occurred a few times. This chain links TRBV7-3 with TRBJ2-7, with D perhaps matching TRBD1 (5 bases). There are 14 residues in the CDR3. Deletions cut 0 bases from V and 3 bases from J, with 9 bases between. CDR1 is SGHTA, CDR2 FQGTGA, per germline. The CDR3 DNA reads as TGTGCCAGCAGCTTAACAGGGGATCACTACGAGCAGTACTTC. Translating it yields CASSLTGDHYEQYF. Filled out from reference TRBV7-3 and TRBJ2-7, the complete variable domain reads GAGVSQTPSNKVTEKGKYVELRCDPISGHTALYWYRQSLGQGPEFLIYFQGTGAADDSGLPNDRFFAVRPEGSVSTLKIQRTERGDSAVYLCASSLTGDHYEQYFGPGTRLTVT.

The table lists this clonotype with a few counts. The rearrangement uses TRBV12-3 or TRBV12-4 and TRBJ1-5; D not resolved. V dropped 3 bases and J dropped 0 bases, with 6 bases sitting between them. This CDR3 contains 14 residues. The CDR3 bases are TGTGCCAGCAGTTTTAGCGTTAGCAATCAGCCCCAGCATTTT. This codes for CASSFSVSNQPQHF.

This clonotype was counted a few times. The genes are TRBV12-3 or TRBV12-4 and TRBJ2-4; possible D gene TRBD1, 5 bases. The CDR3 totals 14 residues. Between the trimmed V and J ends, which lost 3 bases and 6 bases, there was a span of 12 bases. The CDR3 loop is CASSFGQGGNIQYF. CDR3 bases: TGTGCCAGCAGTTTCGGCCAGGGTGGAAACATTCAGTACTTC.

The V gene is TRBV29-1, the J gene TRBJ1-3, with TRBD1 matching over 8 bases. V was clipped by 3 bases and J by 4 bases; unmatched bases: 5. This CDR3 is built from 14 residues. Germline V gene sequence: CDR1 SQVTM, CDR2 ANQGSEA. The CDR3 loop reads CSVDFGDRGNTIYF. The CDR3 DNA follows: TGCAGCGTTGATTTCGGGGACAGGGGAAACACCATATATTTT.

The table lists this clonotype with a few counts. The rearrangement links TRBV2 to TRBJ2-5; 8 bases are a match to TRBD1. The V gene's germline CDR1 is SNHLY and CDR2 FYNNEI. This CDR3 region has 13 residues. The V and J ends lost 7 bases and 1 base, in that order; junction bases with no gene match: 2. The CDR3 bases are TGTGCCAGCACAGGGACAGGCCAAGAGACCCAGTACTTC. Encoded protein: CASTGTGQETQYF.

CDR3 sequence reads: CASSLGVGAQYF. In DNA form, the CDR3 reads TGTGCCAGCAGCTTGGGAGTGGGGGCCCAGTACTTC. The chain uses TRBV5-6 and TRBJ2-5; D is tentatively TRBD1 or TRBD2 (5 bases each). The V end was cut by 0 bases, the J end by 9 bases, with 9 bases between. The germline CDR1 and CDR2 sequences are SGHDT and YYEEEE. This CDR3 region has 12 residues.

This chain's CDR3 is CASSPRGPGNTDTQYF. The DNA for the CDR3 is TGTGCCAGCAGCCCCCGAGGACCCGGGAATACAGATACGCAGTATTTT. J is TRBJ2-3 and V is TRBV7-3; TRBD2 might be the D (5 bases). From germline, CDR1 is SGHTA and CDR2 FQGTGA. V was pared by 5 bases and J by 3 bases, with 18 bases between. There are 16 residues in the CDR3.

This clonotype has only a few counts. This chain uses TRBV6-6 with TRBJ2-5; D ambiguous. The V end was cut by 6 bases, the J end by 5 bases, with 19 bases between. Germline V gene sequence: CDR1 MNHNY, CDR2 SVGAGI (reference sequence). The CDR3 runs to 15 residues. CDR3 nucleotide sequence: TGTGCCAGCAGCTTAAGACCTAGTTCGGGTGAGACCCAGTACTTC. Its protein product is CASSLRPSSGETQYF.